The present T cell receptor beta chain was sequenced within a study of blood T cell repertoires in COVID-19. Study-wide background: Samples representing acute and convalescent COVID-19 were sourced from the United States, Italy and Spain. PBMCs, B-cell-depleted T cells, or T cells were the source of the cDNA or gDNA that made up the material.

While infection was still active, Seattle patients were enrolled and then followed longitudinally. The length of the CDR3 is 15 residues. The germline V gene has CDR1 KGHDR and CDR2 SFDVKD. After removal of 10 bases from V and 5 bases from J, the junction contained 14 bases not matched to a gene. In the study's own analysis: The authors estimated nucleated cell counts from reference gene primer amplification. Clones were sequenced by immunoSEQ multiplex PCR, and TCRdb holds only the in-frame ones, with some missing. D and trimming were read from the DNA, whereas the V and J calls and clone size are those reported in that table. In the table there are roughly 300,000 clones, roughly 84% of which are singletons.

The rearrangement joins TRBV24-1 to TRBJ2-5, with TRBD2 matching over 8 bases. The sample was peripheral blood. The sequence derives from a human donor with COVID-19, enrolled during active disease. The donor label of this sample is uncertain. Here the CDR3 DNA reads TGTGCCACTGGGGATTTAGCGGGATCAGGCGAGACCCAGTACTTC. The encoded protein is CATGDLAGSGETQYF.